Below, 20 T cell receptor beta chains from the same sample are listed, as sequenced in a study of breast tumors, draining lymph nodes, adjacent tissues. Breast cancer patients provided tissue from their axillary draining lymph nodes. TCRdb fed the multiplex PCR reads into MiXCR, producing one record per CDR3 protein. The table shows fewer than 200,000 distinct CDR3 sequences, with about 33% occurring only once. Sequenced: axillary lymph node tissue. These receptors all come from a female donor with breast cancer. Some clones in this sample may be carry-over from other donors' samples.

This clonotype was observed a few times. The rearrangement uses TRBV6-1 and TRBJ1-2; tentative D call: TRBD1 (5 bases). Looked up from germline, CDR1 is MNHNS and CDR2 is SASEGT. CDR3 length equals 13 residues. The V and J ends lost 3 bases and 4 bases respectively, with 9 bases between them. CDR3 in DNA: TGTGCCAGCAGTGACAGGGTAGGCTATGGCTACACCTTC. It encodes CASSDRVGYGYTF.

This clonotype was seen at least ten times. V and J are TRBV20-1 and TRBJ2-5, with D possibly being TRBD1 (6 bases). V was shortened by 4 bases and J by 4 bases, with 10 bases between the two germline ends. This CDR3 region has 12 residues. Germline lookup yields CDR1 DFQATT and CDR2 SNEGSKA (reference sequence). The CDR3 DNA reads as TGCAGTGCTATCAGGGGTCGAGAGACCCAGTACTTC. It is translated as CSAIRGRETQYF.

Many counts were recorded for this clonotype. The gene calls are TRBV2 and TRBJ1-2; 8 bases agree with TRBD1. Germline lookup yields CDR1 SNHLY and CDR2 FYNNEI. This CDR3 comprises 13 residues. The V gene end was trimmed by 11 bases and the J gene end by 2 bases; junction bases not matched to a gene: 7. CDR3 sequence reads: CAAGGDRNYGYTF. For the CDR3, the DNA is TGTGCCGCTGGGGGGGACAGGAACTATGGCTACACCTTC.

This clonotype has more than one count but fewer than ten. The V call is TRBV13, the J call TRBJ2-2; tentative D call: TRBD1 (7 bases). The CDR3 length is 24 residues. With 6 bases removed from V and 1 base from J, the gap between germline ends came to 39 bases. Germline V gives CDR1 PRHDT, CDR2 FYEKMQ (reference sequence). DNA for the CDR3: TGTGCCAGCAGTCCAATTAAATTCCAGGGGGGTACCACAACCGGGACACAGAACACCGGGGAGCTGTTTTTT. Its protein product is CASSPIKFQGGTTTGTQNTGELFF.

Concerning this clonotype itself: The DNA is left out, because the CDR3 cannot be placed on it with certainty; the CDR3 is given as TCRdb lists it. The chain recombines TRBV5-4 with TRBJ1-4. Germline lookup yields CDR1 SGHNT and CDR2 YYREEE (reference sequence). The CDR3 contains 20 residues when both ends are counted. This chain's CDR3 is CASSIYLCSVEGATNEKLLF.

The sample holds many counts of this clonotype. This chain joins TRBV5-1 and TRBJ2-1; 10 nucleotides align to TRBD2. V dropped 4 bases and J dropped 4; count of bases not matched to a gene: 8. The CDR3 has 16 residues. Germline lookup yields CDR1 SGHRS and CDR2 YFSETQ. Here the CDR3 DNA reads TGCGCCAGCAGCGACCATGGACTAGCGGAATACAATGAGCAGTTCTTC. Protein sequence: CASSDHGLAEYNEQFF.

The chain combines TRBV19 with TRBJ2-3; the D call may be TRBD1 or TRBD2 (6 bases each). V gave up 4 bases and J gave up 6 bases, with 35 bases separating them. The CDR3 extends over 21 amino acids. Looked up from germline, CDR1 is LNHDA and CDR2 is SQIVND (reference sequence). CDR3 in DNA: TGTGCCAGTAGTAGGGTGGGGGGCAGTGCGACCACGGGAACCCCGGGGGATACGCAGTATTTT. Protein sequence: CASSRVGGSATTGTPGDTQYF.

A note on this clonotype: A much more abundant neighbour one base away suggests this may be a read error. V and J are TRBV2 and TRBJ1-2; D ambiguous. The CDR3 sequence is 14 residues long. Germline CDR1 is SNHLY and CDR2 is FYNNEI. Trimming stripped 5 bases from V and 3 bases from J, with 13 bases between. The CDR3 reads CASSSSRADYGYTF. The CDR3 DNA is TGTGCCAGCAGTTCATCTAGAGCTGACTATGGCTACACCTTC.

There are many counts of this clonotype. V gene TRBV7-8 combines with J gene TRBJ2-1, with D perhaps TRBD1 or TRBD2 (5 bases each). The CDR3 has 15 amino acids. Germline values: CDR1 SGHVS, CDR2 FQNEAQ. V was shortened by 5 bases and J by 9 bases, with 20 bases between the two germline ends. CDR3 DNA: TGTGCCAGCAGCATGGGACGTGGGGACGTTACTGAGCAGTTCTTC. Its translation is CASSMGRGDVTEQFF.

This clonotype was observed at least ten times. The rearrangement uses TRBV2 and TRBJ2-7; TRBD1 agrees at 11 bases. V shed 7 bases, J shed 0 bases, and the junction held 8 bases outside the gene matches. CDR3 length: 16 residues. The V gene's germline CDR1 is SNHLY and CDR2 FYNNEI. This CDR3 is CASITRGQGVSYEQYF. In DNA, the CDR3 is TGTGCCAGCATCACCCGGGGACAGGGGGTCTCCTACGAGCAGTACTTC. Using reference TRBV2 and TRBJ2-7 for the parts outside the CDR3, the full variable domain is EPEVTQTPSHQVTQMGQEVILRCVPISNHLYFYWYRQILGQKVEFLVSFYNNEISEKSEIFDDQFSVERPDGSNFTLKIRSTKLEDSAMYFCASITRGQGVSYEQYFGPGTRLTVT.

This clonotype appeared a few times. This chain links TRBV5-8 with TRBJ2-4; the D gene is possibly TRBD1 (6 bases). The CDR3 covers 16 residues. V lost 4 bases, J lost 7 bases, and 21 bases lay in between. Germline lookup yields CDR1 SGHTS and CDR2 YDEGEE. The CDR3 protein is CASSRGTYGRLNIQYF. CDR3 bases: TGTGCCAGCAGCAGGGGGACCTATGGTCGTCTTAACATTCAGTACTTC.

In its sample, this clonotype was seen many times. The J gene is TRBJ2-5, the V gene TRBV19; a possible D gene is TRBD2 (5 bases). This CDR3 comprises 14 residues. Germline lookup yields CDR1 LNHDA and CDR2 SQIVND (reference sequence). Between the trimmed V and J ends, which lost 2 bases and 5 bases, there was a span of 12 bases. The CDR3 DNA reads TGTGCCAGTAGTATATCGAGGGTCGTGGAGACCCAGTACTTC. It is translated as CASSISRVVETQYF.

At least ten counts were recorded for this clonotype. The V gene is TRBV6-6, the J gene TRBJ2-5; 11 nucleotides line up with TRBD1. This CDR3 is 16 amino acids long. The V gene's germline CDR1 is MNHNY and CDR2 SVGAGI (reference sequence). The V and J ends lost 2 bases and 4 bases, in that order; junction bases with no gene match: 6. CDR3 in DNA: TGTGCCAGCAGTTACAGAGGGACAGGGGGAAGAGAGACCCAGTACTTC. This translates into CASSYRGTGGRETQYF.

This clonotype was observed once. A much more abundant neighbour one base away suggests this may be a read error. The gene calls are TRBV6-5 and TRBJ2-2; 8 positions match TRBD2. CDR1 MNHEY and CDR2 SVGAGI come from the germline V gene. The CDR3 contains 16 residues. In DNA, the CDR3 is TGTGCCAGCAGTCACTCACTAGCGGACCTCACCGGGGAGCTGTTTTTT. Protein product: CASSHSLADLTGELFF.

Worth noting for this clonotype: Here the CDR3 omits its conserved ending phenylalanine or tryptophan, so a read error is the likely source. This chain uses TRBV20-1 with TRBJ2-2, with 7 bases identical to TRBD1. This CDR3 region has 15 residues. The germline gives CDR1 DFQATT, CDR2 SNEGSKA (reference sequence). V dropped 3 bases and J dropped 0; count of bases not matched to a gene: 4. The CDR3 bases are TGCAGTGCTAGGCCGGGACAGACGAACACCGGGGAGCTGTTTCTT. It encodes CSARPGQTNTGELFL.

This clonotype was found many times. The chain couples TRBV5-1 to TRBJ2-5; no clear D gene. Germline CDR1 is SGHRS and CDR2 is YFSETQ. This CDR3 is 13 amino acids long. The V and J ends lost 1 base and 2 bases respectively, with 6 bases between them. The CDR3 protein is CASSLTFQETQYF. The CDR3 coding sequence is TGCGCCAGCAGCTTGACGTTTCAAGAGACCCAGTACTTC.

This clonotype was detected a few times. The genes are TRBV7-2 and TRBJ1-1; D is possibly TRBD1 (5 bases). Germline V CDR1 and CDR2: SGHTA, FQGNSA. CDR3 size: 17 residues. Trimming shortened V by 1 base and J by 2 bases, and 17 bases separated the two germline ends. CDR3 nucleotides: TGTGCCAGCAGCTTAGTAACTGGGAGCGGGGCCAACACTGAAGCTTTCTTT. Protein product: CASSLVTGSGANTEAFF.

In this sample, this clonotype turned up a few times. This chain uses TRBV12-3 or TRBV12-4 with TRBJ2-4; D call uncertain. V lost 5 bases and J lost 6, with 8 bases in between. This CDR3 has 12 residues. In nucleotides, the CDR3 is TGTGCCAGCAGTCGATATAGAAACATTCAGTACTTC. It translates to CASSRYRNIQYF.

This clonotype was observed at least ten times. This sequence joins TRBV6-5 and TRBJ2-3, with 7 bases lining up with TRBD2. Germline CDR1 and CDR2: MNHEY and SVGAGI. The CDR3 sequence is 14 residues long. The V gene end was trimmed by 4 bases and the J gene end by 2 bases; junction bases not matched to a gene: 3. For the CDR3, the DNA is TGTGCCAGCAGTTTGAGCGGGATCACAGATACGCAGTATTTT. Amino acid sequence: CASSLSGITDTQYF.

Points on this clonotype: With a much larger clone just one base away, this may be a read error. The rearrangement uses TRBV6-5 and TRBJ1-4; D call uncertain. There are 13 residues in the CDR3. The germline V gene has CDR1 MNHEY and CDR2 SVGAGI. With 5 bases removed from V and 4 bases from J, the gap between germline ends came to 8 bases. CDR3 coding DNA: TGTGCCAGCAGTCAGGTTATTAATGAAAAACTGTTTTTT. Its translation: CASSQVINEKLFF.